The 7 T cell receptor beta chains given below trace back to one sample, sequenced in a study of T cells in Graves' hyperthyroidism and ophthalmopathy. Amplification yielded TCR beta CDR3 regions, with RNA transcripts as the source. The HTBI set primed first-round TCR CDR3 RT-PCR. TCRdb used MiXCR to reprocess the multiplex PCR reads, holding one entry per CDR3 protein. Of 300,000 to 450,000 distinct CDR3 sequences in the sample, about 16% were seen once. What was sequenced was blood. The receptor source for this set is a woman under 40 with Graves' hyperthyroidism.

This clonotype has at least ten counts. The rearrangement joins TRBV29-1 to TRBJ2-1, with D tentatively TRBD2 (5 bases). The V gene's germline CDR1 is SQVTM and CDR2 ANQGSEA. With 1 base removed from V and 0 bases from J, the gap between germline ends came to 10 bases. The CDR3 is made up of 15 amino acids. In DNA form, the CDR3 reads TGCAGCGTTGAAGTGGCGGGTAGCTCCTACAATGAGCAGTTCTTC. It codes for CSVEVAGSSYNEQFF.

This clonotype has at least ten counts. This chain uses TRBV18 with TRBJ2-7, with TRBD2 as a possible D gene (5 bases). In germline, CDR1 is KGHSH, CDR2 LQKENI. The CDR3 extends over 14 amino acids. V was trimmed by 0 bases and J by 4 bases, leaving 10 bases between them. CDR3 amino acids: CASSPPAGGYEQYF. CDR3 nucleotides: TGTGCCAGCTCACCACCGGCAGGCGGGTACGAGCAGTACTTC.

The rearrangement uses TRBV11-2 and TRBJ1-1, with D possibly being TRBD1 (6 bases). Germline loops: CDR1 SGHAT, CDR2 FQNNGV. The CDR3 runs 15 residues. V lost 6 bases and J lost 0, with 14 bases in between. The DNA of the CDR3 is TGTGCCAGCAGATCAGAGGGGGGGCTGAACACTGAAGCTTTCTTT. Encoded protein: CASRSEGGLNTEAFF.

This chain uses TRBV10-1 with TRBJ2-5; D remains ambiguous. Germline CDR1 reads WNHNN; CDR2 reads SYGVQD (reference sequence). V lost 1 base and J 2 bases, leaving 14 bases between the germline ends. This CDR3 contains 16 residues. For the CDR3, the DNA is TGCGCCAGCAGTGAGTTGAAGGCAGTTGATCAAGAGACCCAGTACTTC. Its translation: CASSELKAVDQETQYF.

This clonotype appeared a few times. The J gene is TRBJ2-3, the V gene TRBV5-1; a possible D gene is TRBD1 (6 bases). The CDR3 sequence is 15 residues long. Trimming left V 4 bases short and J 3 bases short, with 15 bases between. The germline V gene has CDR1 SGHRS and CDR2 YFSETQ. The CDR3 loop reads CASSELHRGTDTQYF. The CDR3 DNA reads TGCGCCAGCAGCGAACTGCATAGGGGGACAGATACGCAGTATTTT.

This clonotype was detected ten times or more. The rearrangement joins TRBV10-3 to TRBJ2-1; 8 bases line up with TRBD2. This CDR3 comprises 16 residues. Germline V gene sequence: CDR1 ENHRY, CDR2 SYGVKD. V was clipped by 3 bases and J by 5 bases; unmatched bases: 9. The CDR3 DNA sequence: TGTGCCATCAGTGATCCAGGGACTAGAAAGCACAATGAGCAGTTCTTC. This translates into CAISDPGTRKHNEQFF.

This clonotype was seen only a few times. The chain combines TRBV28 with TRBJ2-6, with TRBD2 as a possible D gene (5 bases). V was pared by 5 bases and J by 1 base, with 9 bases between. Per germline, CDR1 MDHEN and CDR2 SYDVKM. CDR3 size: 15 residues. The CDR3 loop reads CASSIRRSGANVLTF. The DNA of the CDR3 is TGTGCCAGCAGTATCAGGAGGTCTGGGGCCAACGTCCTGACTTTC.